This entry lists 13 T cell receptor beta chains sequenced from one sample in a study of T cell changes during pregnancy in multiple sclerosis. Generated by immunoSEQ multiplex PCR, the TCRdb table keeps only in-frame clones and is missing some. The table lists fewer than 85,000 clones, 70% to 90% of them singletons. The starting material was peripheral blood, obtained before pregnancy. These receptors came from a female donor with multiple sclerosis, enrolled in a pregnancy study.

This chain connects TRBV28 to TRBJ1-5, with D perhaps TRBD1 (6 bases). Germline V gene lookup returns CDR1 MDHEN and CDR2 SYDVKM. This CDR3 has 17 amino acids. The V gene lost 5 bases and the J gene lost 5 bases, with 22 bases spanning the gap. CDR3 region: CASSPRGGDTRDQPQHF. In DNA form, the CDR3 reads TGTGCCAGCAGTCCGCGGGGGGGGGACACCAGAGATCAGCCCCAGCATTTT.

CDR3 sequence: CASSRGSATNEKLFF. The CDR3 DNA sequence: TGCGCCAGCAGCCGCGGATCCGCAACTAATGAAAAACTGTTTTTT. The chain recombines TRBV5-1 with TRBJ1-4; D uncertain. The ends were cut back, 4 bases at V and 0 bases at J, with 10 bases in the middle. Germline lookup yields CDR1 SGHRS and CDR2 YFSETQ. This CDR3 spans 15 amino acids. Complete variable domain (other parts from reference TRBV5-1 and TRBJ1-4): KAGVTQTPRYLIKTRGQQVTLSCSPISGHRSVSWYQQTPGQGLQFLFEYFSETQRNKGNFPGRFSGRQFSNSRSEMNVSTLELGDSALYLCASSRGSATNEKLFFGSGTQLSVL.

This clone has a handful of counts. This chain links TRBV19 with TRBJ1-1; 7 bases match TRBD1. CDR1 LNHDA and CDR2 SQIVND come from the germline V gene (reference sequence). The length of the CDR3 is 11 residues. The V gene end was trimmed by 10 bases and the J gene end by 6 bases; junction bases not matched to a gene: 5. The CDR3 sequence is CATRGVAEAFF. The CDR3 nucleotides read TGTGCCACCAGGGGGGTTGCTGAAGCTTTCTTT.

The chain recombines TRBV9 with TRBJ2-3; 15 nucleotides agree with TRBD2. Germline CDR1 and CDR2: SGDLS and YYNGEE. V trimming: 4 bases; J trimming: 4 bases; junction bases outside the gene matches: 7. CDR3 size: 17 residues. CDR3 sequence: CASSLGTSGGRADTQYF. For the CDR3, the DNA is TGTGCCAGCAGCCTTGGGACTAGCGGGGGGCGGGCAGATACGCAGTATTTT.

CDR3 in DNA: TGTGCCAGTAGTATTAGAGAGAACACTGAAGCTTTCTTT. Its translation: CASSIRENTEAFF. The V call is TRBV19, the J call TRBJ1-1; the D is unclear. V was pared by 3 bases and J by 1 base, with 6 bases between. The germline gives CDR1 LNHDA, CDR2 SQIVND (reference sequence). The CDR3 has 13 residues.

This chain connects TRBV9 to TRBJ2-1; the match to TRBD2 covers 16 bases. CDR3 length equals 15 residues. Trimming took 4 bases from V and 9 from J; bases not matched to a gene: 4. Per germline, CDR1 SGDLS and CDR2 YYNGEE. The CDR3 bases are TGTGCCAGCAGCCTGGGACTAGCGGGGGGGGGTGAGCAGTTCTTC. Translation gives CASSLGLAGGGEQFF.

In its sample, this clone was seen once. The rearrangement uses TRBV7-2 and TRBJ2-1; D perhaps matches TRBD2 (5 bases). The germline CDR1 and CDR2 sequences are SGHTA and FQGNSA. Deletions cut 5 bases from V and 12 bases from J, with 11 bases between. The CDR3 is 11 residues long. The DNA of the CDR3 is TGTGCCAGCAGCATTTTCGGAGGGCAGTTCTTC. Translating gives CASSIFGGQFF. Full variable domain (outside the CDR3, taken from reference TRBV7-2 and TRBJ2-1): GAGVSQSPSNKVTEKGKDVELRCDPISGHTALYWYRQSLGQGLEFLIYFQGNSAPDKSGLPSDRFSAERTGGSVSTLTIQRTQQEDSAVYLCASSIFGGQFFGPGTRLTVL.

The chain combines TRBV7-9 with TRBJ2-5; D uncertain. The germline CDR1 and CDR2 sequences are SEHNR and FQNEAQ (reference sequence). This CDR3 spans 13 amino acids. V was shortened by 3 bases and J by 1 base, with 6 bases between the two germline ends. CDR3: CASSFRPQETQYF. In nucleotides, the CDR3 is TGTGCCAGCAGCTTCAGGCCCCAAGAGACCCAGTACTTC.

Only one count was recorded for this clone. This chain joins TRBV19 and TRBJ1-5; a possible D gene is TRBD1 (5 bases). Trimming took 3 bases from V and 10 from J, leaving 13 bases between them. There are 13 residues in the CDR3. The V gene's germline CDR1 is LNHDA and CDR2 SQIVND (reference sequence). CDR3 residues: CASSIQRGGPQHF. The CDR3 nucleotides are TGTGCCAGTAGTATCCAACGGGGGGGTCCCCAGCATTTT. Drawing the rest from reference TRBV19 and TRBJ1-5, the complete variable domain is DGGITQSPKYLFRKEGQNVTLSCEQNLNHDAMYWYRQDPGQGLRLIYYSQIVNDFQKGDIAEGYSVSREKKESFPLTVTSAQKNPTAFYLCASSIQRGGPQHFGDGTRLSIL.

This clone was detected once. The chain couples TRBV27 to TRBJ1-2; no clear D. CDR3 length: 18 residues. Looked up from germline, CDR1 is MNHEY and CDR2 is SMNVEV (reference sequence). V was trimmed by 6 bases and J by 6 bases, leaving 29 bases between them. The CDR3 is CASSRSPEGRRELHGYTF. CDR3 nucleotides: TGTGCCAGCAGCCGATCCCCCGAAGGGAGGAGGGAATTGCATGGCTACACCTTC.

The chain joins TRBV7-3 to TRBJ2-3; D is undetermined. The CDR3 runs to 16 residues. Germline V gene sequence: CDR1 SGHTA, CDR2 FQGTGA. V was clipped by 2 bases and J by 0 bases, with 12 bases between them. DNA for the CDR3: TGTGCCAGCAGCTTATTTCGAGCGACTAGCACAGATACGCAGTATTTT. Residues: CASSLFRATSTDTQYF. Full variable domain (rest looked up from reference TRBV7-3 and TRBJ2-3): GAGVSQTPSNKVTEKGKYVELRCDPISGHTALYWYRQSLGQGPEFLIYFQGTGAADDSGLPNDRFFAVRPEGSVSTLKIQRTERGDSAVYLCASSLFRATSTDTQYFGPGTRLTVL.

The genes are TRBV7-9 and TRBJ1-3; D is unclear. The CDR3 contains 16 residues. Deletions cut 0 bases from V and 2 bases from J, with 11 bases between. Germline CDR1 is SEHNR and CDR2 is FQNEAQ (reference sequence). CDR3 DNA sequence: TGTGCCAGCAGCTTAGCGCAAGGAGCCCCTGGAAACACCATATATTTT. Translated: CASSLAQGAPGNTIYF.

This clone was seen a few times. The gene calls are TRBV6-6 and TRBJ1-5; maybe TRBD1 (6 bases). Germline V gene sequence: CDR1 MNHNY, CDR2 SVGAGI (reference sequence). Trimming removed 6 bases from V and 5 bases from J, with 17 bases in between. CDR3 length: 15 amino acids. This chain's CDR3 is CASRHTGTSYQPQHF. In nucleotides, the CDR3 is TGTGCCAGCAGGCATACCGGGACATCGTATCAGCCCCAGCATTTT.